This TCR beta chain was profiled in a study of blood T cell repertoires in COVID-19. CDR3 size: 15 residues. Germline trimming cut 0 bases from V and 9 bases from J; bases unmatched to any gene: 3. Germline V gene lookup returns CDR1 SGHRS and CDR2 YFSETQ. The assay was immunoSEQ multiplex PCR, and TCRdb's table has in-frame clones only and misses some. The sample comprises fewer than 100,000 clones, 75% to 85% of which are singletons, and less than 25% rests with the top ten. Sequenced: peripheral blood. The sequence derives from a man aged 70 or older with acute or convalescent COVID-19. The gene calls are TRBV5-1 and TRBJ1-6, with 10 bases that match TRBD1. In nucleotides, the CDR3 is TGCGCCAGCAGCTTGGCCGGACAGGGGGGTTCACCCCTCCACTTT. This sequence encodes CASSLAGQGGSPLHF.